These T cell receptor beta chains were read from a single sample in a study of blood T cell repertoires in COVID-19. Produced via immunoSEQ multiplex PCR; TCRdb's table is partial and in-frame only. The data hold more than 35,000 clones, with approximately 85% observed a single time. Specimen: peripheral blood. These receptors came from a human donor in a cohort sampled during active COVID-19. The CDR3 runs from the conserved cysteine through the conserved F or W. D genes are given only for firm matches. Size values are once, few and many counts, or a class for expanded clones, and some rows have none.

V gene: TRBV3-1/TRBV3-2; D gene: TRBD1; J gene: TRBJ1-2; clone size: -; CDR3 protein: CASSQTGGEDGYTF; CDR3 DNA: TGTGCCAGCAGTCAGACAGGGGGCGAGGATGGCTACACCTTC
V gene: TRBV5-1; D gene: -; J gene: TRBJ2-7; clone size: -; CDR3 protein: CASSLYSGEQYF; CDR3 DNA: TGCGCCAGCAGCTTGTATAGTGGCGAGCAGTACTTC
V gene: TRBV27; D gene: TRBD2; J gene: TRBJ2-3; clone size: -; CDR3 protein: CASRPGLAGNTDTQYF; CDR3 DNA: TGTGCCAGCAGGCCCGGACTAGCGGGAAACACAGATACGCAGTATTTT
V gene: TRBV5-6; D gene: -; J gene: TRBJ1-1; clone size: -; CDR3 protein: CASSWTANAEAFF; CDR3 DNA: TGTGCCAGCAGCTGGACAGCGAACGCTGAAGCTTTCTTT
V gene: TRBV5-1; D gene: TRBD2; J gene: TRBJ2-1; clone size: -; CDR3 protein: CASSSGLAGAEQFF; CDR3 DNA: TGCGCCAGCAGCTCAGGACTAGCGGGGGCTGAGCAGTTCTTC
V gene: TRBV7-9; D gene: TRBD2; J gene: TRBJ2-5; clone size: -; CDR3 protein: CASSLGLGTTQETQYF; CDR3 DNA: TGTGCCAGCAGCTTGGGACTGGGGACTACACAAGAGACCCAGTACTTC
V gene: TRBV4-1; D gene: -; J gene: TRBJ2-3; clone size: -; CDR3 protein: CASSQIGVPADTQYF; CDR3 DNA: TGCGCCAGCAGCCAGATCGGGGTCCCGGCGGATACGCAGTATTTT
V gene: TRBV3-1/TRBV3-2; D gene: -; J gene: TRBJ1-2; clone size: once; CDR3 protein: CASSQQGGNYGYTF; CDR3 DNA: TGTGCCAGCAGCCAACAAGGCGGAAACTATGGCTACACCTTC
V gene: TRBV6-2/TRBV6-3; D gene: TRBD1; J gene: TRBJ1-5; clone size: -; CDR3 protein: CASSYGGTGNQPQHF; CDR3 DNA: TGTGCCAGCAGTTACGGAGGGACAGGGAATCAGCCCCAGCATTTT
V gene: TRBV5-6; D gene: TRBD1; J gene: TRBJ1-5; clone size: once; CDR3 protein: CASSFGQGSNQPQHF; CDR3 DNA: TGTGCCAGCAGCTTCGGACAGGGAAGCAATCAGCCCCAGCATTTT
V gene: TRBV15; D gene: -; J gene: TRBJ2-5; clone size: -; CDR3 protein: CATSRARGVQETQYF; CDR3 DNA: TGTGCCACCAGCAGAGCTAGGGGCGTCCAAGAGACCCAGTACTTC
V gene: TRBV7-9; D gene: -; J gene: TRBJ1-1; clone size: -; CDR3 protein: CASTTNGEAFF; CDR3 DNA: TGTGCCAGCACAACTAATGGTGAAGCTTTCTTT
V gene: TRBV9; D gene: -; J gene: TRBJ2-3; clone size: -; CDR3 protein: CASSVVGTLTDTQYF; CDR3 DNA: TGTGCCAGCAGCGTCGTCGGGACACTCACAGATACGCAGTATTTT
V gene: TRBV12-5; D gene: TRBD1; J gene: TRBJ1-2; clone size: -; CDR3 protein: CASGWNRDRGPGYTF; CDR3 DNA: TGTGCTAGTGGTTGGAACCGGGACAGGGGTCCTGGCTACACCTTC
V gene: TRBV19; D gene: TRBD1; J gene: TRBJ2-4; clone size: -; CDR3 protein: CASSISGTGRNIQYF; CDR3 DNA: TGTGCCAGTAGTATCTCCGGGACAGGGCGAAACATTCAGTACTTC
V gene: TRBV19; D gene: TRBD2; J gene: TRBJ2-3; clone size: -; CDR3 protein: CASSIAGGPGDTQYF; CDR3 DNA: TGTGCCAGTAGTATCGCGGGAGGACCAGGAGATACGCAGTATTTT
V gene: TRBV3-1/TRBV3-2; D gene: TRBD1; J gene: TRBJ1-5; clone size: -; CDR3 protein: CASSQGTGNQPQHF; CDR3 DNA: TGTGCCAGCAGCCAAGGGACAGGGAATCAGCCCCAGCATTTT
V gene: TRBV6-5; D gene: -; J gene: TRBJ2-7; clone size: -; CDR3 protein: CASIPQGTHYEQYF; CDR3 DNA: TGTGCCAGCATCCCCCAGGGGACCCACTACGAGCAGTACTTC
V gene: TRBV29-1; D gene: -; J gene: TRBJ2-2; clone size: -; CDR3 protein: CSVQHLNTGELFF; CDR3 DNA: TGCAGCGTTCAACATCTGAACACCGGGGAGCTGTTTTTT
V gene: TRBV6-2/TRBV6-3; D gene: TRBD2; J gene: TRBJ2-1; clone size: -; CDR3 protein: CASSYGGGRARYNEQFF; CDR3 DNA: TGTGCCAGCAGTTATGGGGGCGGGAGGGCTCGCTACAATGAGCAGTTCTTC
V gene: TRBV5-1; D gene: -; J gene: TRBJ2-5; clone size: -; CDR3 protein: CASSSFTEETQYF; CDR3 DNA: TGCGCCAGCAGCTCCTTTACAGAAGAGACCCAGTACTTC
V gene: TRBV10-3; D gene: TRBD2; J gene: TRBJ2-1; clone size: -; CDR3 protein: CAIGLAGGEQFF; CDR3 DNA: TGTGCCATCGGACTAGCGGGGGGTGAGCAGTTCTTC
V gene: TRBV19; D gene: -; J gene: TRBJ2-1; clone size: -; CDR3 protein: CASSIPYPTGRHNEQFF; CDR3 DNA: TGTGCCAGTAGTATACCATACCCTACAGGGCGACACAATGAGCAGTTCTTC
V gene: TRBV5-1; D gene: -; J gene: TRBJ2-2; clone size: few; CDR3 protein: CASSLPAPGGATGELFF; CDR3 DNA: TGCGCCAGCAGCCTCCCGGCCCCCGGCGGAGCTACCGGGGAGCTGTTTTTT
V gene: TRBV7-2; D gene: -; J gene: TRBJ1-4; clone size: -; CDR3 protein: CASSLGRAHEKLFF; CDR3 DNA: TGTGCCAGCAGCTTAGGCAGGGCGCATGAAAAACTGTTTTTT
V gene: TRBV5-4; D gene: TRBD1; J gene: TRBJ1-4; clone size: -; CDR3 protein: CASSLSGTGIEKLFF; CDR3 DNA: TGTGCCAGCAGCTTGTCCGGGACAGGGATAGAAAAACTGTTTTTT
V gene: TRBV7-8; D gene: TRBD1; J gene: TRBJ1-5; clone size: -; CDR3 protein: CASSYGTEFQPQHF; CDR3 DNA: TGTGCCAGCAGCTACGGGACAGAATTTCAGCCCCAGCATTTT